This T cell receptor beta chain was sequenced during a study of T-cell memory formation after mild COVID-19. Study results and limitations: CD4+ contracting clones were mainly CM and EM; CD8+ ones, EMRA. Nothing confirmed that second-wave clones peaking on day 37 were specific for SARS-CoV-2. Cross-reactive memory appears to have joined, as suggested by some responding clones showing up in pre-infection memory. Contracting clones from day 15 to 85 had balanced CD4/CD8; later expanders favoured CD4+.

On this clonotype itself: Its antigen remains unidentified.

Between the trimmed V and J ends, which lost 5 bases and 5 bases, there was a span of 15 bases. Germline V gene lookup returns CDR1 SSHAT and CDR2 FNYEAQ (reference sequence). The CDR3 loop spans 14 amino acids. TCRdb re-called the 5' RACE reads with MiXCR, one entry per CDR3 protein. The repertoire includes approximately 490,000 distinct CDR3 sequences, over 20% of them detected once, and 9.5% to 15% sits in the top ten. Sequencing input: PBMCs or a T cell subset sorted from them (not recorded which). This clonotype was obtained from an adult woman who had mild COVID-19 (a few samples of this study predate the infection). Cell type and time point are not known. V gene TRBV7-7 combines with J gene TRBJ2-5; possibly TRBD2 for D (5 bases). For the CDR3, the DNA is TGTGCCAGCAGCCCCCAGTTCTCGGGGGAGACCCAGTACTTC. Its protein product is CASSPQFSGETQYF. The full variable domain, with the rest looked up from reference TRBV7-7 and TRBJ2-5, is GAGVSQSPRYKVTKRGQDVTLRCDPISSHATLYWYQQALGQGPEFLTYFNYEAQPDKSGLPSDRFSAERPEGSISTLTIQRTEQRDSAMYRCASSPQFSGETQYFGPGTRLLVL.